These 30 T cell receptor beta chains were sequenced from one sample in a study of beta chain features in type 1 diabetes. Every bit of the isolated RNA underwent reverse transcription, so sequencing read expressed TCRB transcripts. The table came from immunoSEQ multiplex PCR; TCRdb's copy has only in-frame clones and leaves some out. The table includes about 290,000 clones, around 7.3% detected once. Sequencing was done on a sample of central memory CD4+ T cells from blood. Every receptor here comes from a woman in her late teens or twenties in good health.

A few counts support this clone. V is TRBV7-2 and J is TRBJ1-1, with TRBD1 matching over 9 bases. Germline V gene lookup returns CDR1 SGHTA and CDR2 FQGNSA. This CDR3 is 15 amino acids long. V shed 2 bases and J 4 bases; nucleotides not matched to a gene: 5. The CDR3 DNA is TGTGCCAGCAGCTTACGACCGGGACAGGGCACTGAAGCTTTCTTT. It translates to CASSLRPGQGTEAFF.

CDR3 sequence: CATSRGQEMYGYTF. The CDR3, as DNA: TGTGCCACCAGCAGGGGACAGGAGATGTATGGCTACACCTTC. This chain connects TRBV15 to TRBJ1-2, with TRBD1 identical over 8 bases. Losses at the gene ends were 3 bases for V and 5 bases for J; bases not matched to a gene: 5. Per germline, CDR1 LNHNV and CDR2 YYDKDF (reference sequence). This CDR3 contains 14 residues.

The chain has TRBV5-1 and TRBJ1-1; tentatively, D is TRBD1 (6 bases). Germline CDR1 reads SGHRS; CDR2 reads YFSETQ. V was clipped by 4 bases and J by 9 bases, with 13 bases between them. The CDR3 is 12 amino acids. CDR3 region: CASSTAGDQAFF. CDR3 nucleotide sequence: TGCGCCAGCAGCACAGCAGGGGATCAAGCTTTCTTT.

J is TRBJ2-3 and V is TRBV6-6; tentatively, D is TRBD2 (7 bases). V shed 6 bases and J shed 1 base, with 11 bases lying between them. Germline loops: CDR1 MNHNY, CDR2 SVGAGI (reference sequence). This CDR3 region has 14 residues. Here the CDR3 DNA reads TGTGCCAGCAGGCGGGGGCCGGGCACAGATACGCAGTATTTT. Its protein is CASRRGPGTDTQYF.

V gene TRBV29-1 combines with J gene TRBJ1-1; 10 nucleotides match TRBD1. Losses at the gene ends were 6 bases for V and 3 bases for J; bases not matched to a gene: 7. The length of the CDR3 is 14 residues. Germline V gives CDR1 SQVTM, CDR2 ANQGSEA. The CDR3 region has the DNA TGCAGCGTCCTATCTGGGACAGGGGACACTGAAGCTTTCTTT. Residues: CSVLSGTGDTEAFF.

This clone turned up a few times. V and J are TRBV28 and TRBJ2-7, with unresolved D. The CDR3 is 10 amino acids. Trimming took off 5 bases at V and 5 bases at J, with 4 bases between the two ends. In germline, CDR1 is MDHEN, CDR2 SYDVKM. The CDR3 nucleotides read TGTGCCAGCAGTCTGGACGAGCAGTACTTC. Translation: CASSLDEQYF. The complete variable domain, with remaining parts taken from reference TRBV28 and TRBJ2-7, reads DVKVTQSSRYLVKRTGEKVFLECVQDMDHENMFWYRQDPGLGLRLIYFSYDVKMKEKGDIPEGYSVSREKKERFSLILESASTNQTSMYLCASSLDEQYFGPGTRLTVT.

This clone has more than one count but fewer than ten. The J gene is TRBJ1-1, the V gene TRBV27, with D hard to call. CDR3 length: 16 residues. Germline V gene data show CDR1 as MNHEY and CDR2 as SMNVEV (reference sequence). The germline V and J ends were trimmed by 6 bases and 1 base, with 18 bases remaining between them. The CDR3 region has the DNA TGTGCCAGCAGAGATCGGAGGAGACTTCAGAACACTGAAGCTTTCTTT. This encodes CASRDRRRLQNTEAFF.

This clone showed up just a few times. The J gene is TRBJ2-5, the V gene TRBV9; TRBD1 might be the D (5 bases). CDR3 size: 14 residues. Trimming stripped 5 bases from V and 5 bases from J, with 16 bases between. CDR1 and CDR2 (germline): SGDLS, YYNGEE. CDR3: CASSTSGHRETQYF. CDR3 nucleotides: TGTGCCAGCAGTACATCGGGTCACAGGGAGACCCAGTACTTC.

The rearrangement joins TRBV19 to TRBJ2-6; the D is unclear. Germline assignment: CDR1 LNHDA and CDR2 SQIVND (reference sequence). This CDR3 is built from 16 residues. Deletions cut 2 bases from V and 0 bases from J, with 8 bases between. The CDR3 DNA reads TGTGCCAGTAGTATATTGTCTACCTCTGGGGCCAACGTCCTGACTTTC. Protein: CASSILSTSGANVLTF.

The rearrangement uses TRBV7-2 and TRBJ2-3, with D possibly TRBD2 on 5 matching bases. Germline V lookup: CDR1 SGHTA, CDR2 FQGNSA. The CDR3 is 15 residues long. V shed 1 base and J shed 0 bases, with 8 bases lying between them. The CDR3 bases are TGTGCCAGCAGCTTAGGACTACCCAGCACAGATACGCAGTATTTT. Amino acids: CASSLGLPSTDTQYF.

This clone was seen ten or more times. The chain employs TRBV5-5 and TRBJ2-1; 10 bases fit TRBD2. The CDR3 covers 13 residues. Germline CDR1 SGHKS, CDR2 YYEKEE (reference sequence). The trim removed 4 bases at V and 5 bases at J, leaving 0 bases unmatched. CDR3 in DNA: TGTGCCAGCAGCCTAGCGGGGGACAATGAGCAGTTCTTC. Protein product: CASSLAGDNEQFF. The whole variable domain, remainder taken from reference TRBV5-5 and TRBJ2-1, is DAGVTQSPTHLIKTRGQQVTLRCSPISGHKSVSWYQQVLGQGPQFIFQYYEKEERGRGNFPDRFSARQFPNYSSELNVNALLLGDSALYLCASSLAGDNEQFFGPGTRLTVL.

This clone has more than one count but fewer than ten. The J gene is TRBJ1-1, the V gene TRBV28; no reliable D call. The V end was cut by 7 bases, the J end by 0 bases, with 15 bases between. Germline V gives CDR1 MDHEN, CDR2 SYDVKM. There are 15 residues in the CDR3. CDR3 nucleotide sequence: TGTGCCAGCACCTCCCTGGGCGACATGAACACTGAAGCTTTCTTT. Translating gives CASTSLGDMNTEAFF.

Concerning this clone itself: Other DNA sequences within the sample encode an identical CDR3. V and J are TRBV7-2 and TRBJ2-5, with 10 nucleotides matching TRBD2. The CDR3 spans 15 residues. Germline-derived CDR1 and CDR2 are SGHTA and FQGNSA. Trimming cost V 4 bases and J 1 base; bases outside gene matches: 3. The CDR3 DNA sequence: TGTGCCAGCAGCTCAAGGACTAGCGGCCAAGAGACCCAGTACTTC. Translation gives CASSSRTSGQETQYF.

This clone appeared a few times. V and J are TRBV7-3 and TRBJ2-5, with D maybe TRBD1 (5 bases). CDR3 length equals 16 residues. CDR1 is SGHTA and CDR2 is FQGTGA in the germline V gene. Between the trimmed V and J ends, which lost 4 bases and 2 bases, there was a span of 17 bases. CDR3 amino acids: CASSSLRPGQQETQYF. The CDR3 DNA reads as TGTGCCAGCAGCTCCCTCCGGCCAGGGCAACAAGAGACCCAGTACTTC.

CDR3 amino acids: CASFSSGVAKNIQYF. DNA of the CDR3: TGTGCCAGCTTTAGTTCCGGTGTAGCCAAAAACATTCAGTACTTC. V gene TRBV28 combines with J gene TRBJ2-4; D gene unclear. The germline CDR1 and CDR2 sequences are MDHEN and SYDVKM. V was pared by 8 bases and J by 0 bases, with 14 bases between. The CDR3 extends over 15 amino acids.

The chain has TRBV25-1 and TRBJ1-3; a possible D gene is TRBD1 (5 bases). The CDR3 loop spans 14 amino acids. Germline CDR1 MGHDK, CDR2 SYGVNS. Trimming stripped 8 bases from V and 0 bases from J, with 11 bases between. CDR3 region: CASARQSSGNTIYF. The DNA of the CDR3 is TGTGCCAGCGCGCGACAGAGCTCTGGAAACACCATATATTTT.

With regard to this clone: In the same sample, other DNA sequences code for this CDR3. The chain recombines TRBV27 with TRBJ2-5; TRBD2 might be the D (5 bases). Germline V CDR1 and CDR2: MNHEY, SMNVEV (reference sequence). CDR3 length equals 13 residues. Deletions cut 4 bases from V and 3 bases from J, with 9 bases between. Here the CDR3 DNA reads TGTGCCAGCAGTTCGGGATGGAAAGAGACCCAGTACTTC. Protein sequence: CASSSGWKETQYF.

This clone was counted only a few times. The chain uses TRBV6-6 and TRBJ1-5; no firm D call. V lost 7 bases and J lost 9, with 10 bases in between. The CDR3 extends over 11 amino acids. CDR1 is MNHNY and CDR2 is SVGAGI in the germline V gene (reference sequence). The CDR3 spells CASTEKGPQHF. Written as DNA, the CDR3 is TGTGCCAGCACCGAGAAGGGGCCCCAGCATTTT.

The chain joins TRBV27 to TRBJ1-4, with 11 bases fitting TRBD1. In germline, CDR1 is MNHEY, CDR2 SMNVEV (reference sequence). The length of the CDR3 is 16 residues. V was pared by 6 bases and J by 6 bases, with 9 bases of the junction left unmatched. The CDR3 DNA follows: TGTGCCAGCAGCACGGGCGGGACAGGGGGGGATGAAAAACTGTTTTTT. It yields the protein CASSTGGTGGDEKLFF.

This clone was seen many times. The chain uses TRBV5-1 and TRBJ2-6; tentative D call: TRBD1 (6 bases). Germline CDR1 reads SGHRS; CDR2 reads YFSETQ. Trimming stripped 6 bases from V and 3 bases from J, with 7 bases between. This CDR3 spans 13 amino acids. In DNA form, the CDR3 reads TGCGCCAGCAAGACAGGTGGGGCCAACGTCCTGACTTTC. Translating it yields CASKTGGANVLTF.

The chain couples TRBV14 to TRBJ2-5, with TRBD2 identical over 7 bases. V trimming: 4 bases; J trimming: 7 bases; junction bases outside the gene matches: 0. This CDR3 comprises 11 residues. Germline V gene data show CDR1 as SGHDN and CDR2 as FVKESK. CDR3 protein: CASSRGGTQYF. In DNA, the CDR3 is TGTGCCAGCAGCCGGGGGGGGACCCAGTACTTC.

This clone was seen only a few times. The V call is TRBV7-6, the J call TRBJ2-5; TRBD2 agrees at 13 bases. The CDR3 extends over 14 amino acids. The V gene end was trimmed by 1 base and the J gene end by 9 bases; junction bases not matched to a gene: 2. Germline CDR1 SGHVS, CDR2 FNYEAQ. CDR3 loop: CASSLEGLAGPQYF. The DNA for the CDR3 is TGTGCCAGCAGCTTAGAGGGACTAGCGGGGCCCCAGTACTTC.

This clone showed up just a few times. V usage is TRBV30 and J usage is TRBJ2-3; D remains unclear. With 4 bases removed from V and 0 bases from J, the gap between germline ends came to 8 bases. Per germline, CDR1 GTSNPN and CDR2 SVGIG (reference sequence). CDR3 length: 13 amino acids. The CDR3 loop is CAWTLTSTDTQYF. In nucleotides, the CDR3 is TGTGCCTGGACTCTCACTAGCACAGATACGCAGTATTTT.

The V and J genes are TRBV28 and TRBJ2-4, with 10 bases that match TRBD1. The germline CDR1 and CDR2 sequences are MDHEN and SYDVKM. V lost 8 bases and J lost 0; bases outside the gene matches: 10. The CDR3 consists of 17 residues. In nucleotides, the CDR3 is TGTGCCAGCCGGGGGTCCCGGGACAGGGGAGCCAAAAACATTCAGTACTTC. Translation gives CASRGSRDRGAKNIQYF.

This clone was found a few times. The chain recombines TRBV5-1 with TRBJ2-2; TRBD1 aligns across 8 bases. CDR1 SGHRS and CDR2 YFSETQ come from the germline V gene. This CDR3 contains 16 residues. V lost 0 bases, J lost 0 bases, and 1 base stayed unmatched. This CDR3 reads CASSLGTGTNTGELFF. CDR3 nucleotide sequence: TGCGCCAGCAGCTTGGGGACAGGGACGAACACCGGGGAGCTGTTTTTT.

V is TRBV29-1 and J is TRBJ1-1, with D uncertain. The germline V and J ends were trimmed by 6 bases and 1 base, with 6 bases remaining between them. This CDR3 comprises 11 residues. Germline V gives CDR1 SQVTM, CDR2 ANQGSEA. The CDR3 DNA follows: TGCAGCGTCGTAAAGAACACTGAAGCTTTCTTT. Amino acids: CSVVKNTEAFF.

The chain has TRBV15 and TRBJ2-7; 10 positions agree with TRBD2. V lost 3 bases, J lost 2 bases, and 10 bases stayed unmatched. The CDR3 extends over 17 amino acids. Germline-derived CDR1 and CDR2 are LNHNV and YYDKDF (reference sequence). CDR3 sequence (DNA): TGTGCCACCAGCAGGGTCCCTAGCGGGAGTCGCACCTACGAGCAGTACTTC. This sequence encodes CATSRVPSGSRTYEQYF. The variable domain in full, completed from reference TRBV15 and TRBJ2-7, reads DAMVIQNPRYQVTQFGKPVTLSCSQTLNHNVMYWYQQKSSQAPKLLFHYYDKDFNNEADTPDNFQSRRPNTSFCFLDIRSPGLGDTAMYLCATSRVPSGSRTYEQYFGPGTRLTVT.

This chain joins TRBV5-1 and TRBJ1-2; perhaps TRBD1 as D (5 bases). V lost 2 bases, J lost 6 bases, and 14 bases lay in between. Germline-derived CDR1 and CDR2 are SGHRS and YFSETQ. This CDR3 region has 14 residues. The CDR3 region is CASSFGDGGDGYTF. In DNA, the CDR3 is TGCGCCAGCAGCTTCGGGGATGGGGGAGATGGCTACACCTTC.

J is TRBJ2-3 and V is TRBV7-2, with 7 bases matching TRBD2. V shed 5 bases, J shed 8 bases, and the junction held 10 bases outside the gene matches. The germline CDR1 and CDR2 sequences are SGHTA and FQGNSA. CDR3 size: 14 residues. The CDR3 here is CASSPEWGGGTQYF. CDR3 nucleotides: TGTGCCAGCAGCCCCGAGTGGGGCGGGGGTACGCAGTATTTT. Drawing the rest from reference TRBV7-2 and TRBJ2-3, the complete variable domain is GAGVSQSPSNKVTEKGKDVELRCDPISGHTALYWYRQSLGQGLEFLIYFQGNSAPDKSGLPSDRFSAERTGGSVSTLTIQRTQQEDSAVYLCASSPEWGGGTQYFGPGTRLTVL.

The chain carries TRBV7-9 and TRBJ1-4; 7 bases are a match to TRBD1. Germline loops: CDR1 SEHNR, CDR2 FQNEAQ (reference sequence). The CDR3 totals 17 residues. The V segment lost 8 bases and the J segment 0 bases; nucleotides outside the gene matches: 12. The CDR3 region has the DNA TGTGCCAGCCAGACGACAGGGAGGAGGGCAACTAATGAAAAACTGTTTTTT. Translated, it gives CASQTTGRRATNEKLFF.